This paragraph reports one TCR beta chain. No cognate antigen has been identified for it. No clone much larger than this one lies a single base away; base qualities are absent. The cohort comprised 550 to 700 healthy bone marrow donors. Cohort members were all nominally healthy when sampled, although unrecorded immune exposures were likely present. The donor was CMV seronegative and belonged to the group of over 350 seronegative cohort members. A peripheral blood sample was provided by each donor, and peripheral blood mononuclear cells were used for TCR beta sequencing. The Qiagen DNeasy Blood Extraction Kit was used to extract genomic DNA from the blood cell samples. The method behind the library was the immunoSEQ multiplex PCR assay. For the multiplex PCR, a mixture combining 60 forward primers for TCR Vbeta segments and 13 reverse primers for TCR Jbeta segments was used. The CDR3 region of rearranged TCR beta genes was amplified from genomic DNA with a multiplex PCR assay. The amplified TCR beta libraries were sequenced on the Illumina HiSeq System as 87-base-pair reads. Under the source paper's analysis protocol: A later analysis tallied roughly 80 million unique TCR beta chains across the approximately 670 repertoires, and around 9.9 million of those chains were shared by two or more donors. Raw reads were error-corrected and collapsed into unique sequences by a nearest-neighbor algorithm in which closely related sequences were merged to remove PCR and sequencing errors. To assign V, D and J gene segments, CDR3 sequences were aligned to IMGT reference sequences. For a sequence to be retained, at least a six-nucleotide match to both a V gene segment and a J gene segment was required. Rearrangements were classified as productive when the CDR3 lacked stop codons and remained in frame with V and J, and all other rearrangements were classified as non-productive. CDR3 was defined according to IMGT convention as the region running from the second conserved V-encoded cysteine to the conserved J-encoded phenylalanine. The earlier analysis of 587 of the donors excluded sequences that lacked an unambiguous match to a single V gene segment. In an earlier analysis of about 590 of the donors, a V segment was called functional when productive rearrangements were above 56.7%, and segregating when the standard deviation between donors exceeded 5%. A statistical classification framework was developed to diagnose cytomegalovirus status using the catalog of TCR beta chain sequences. In a later analysis, TCR nucleotide sequences were compared against IMGT/GENE-DB human TR gene sequences so that V and J genes could be assigned. Using the TCRdist pipeline, a later analysis assigned CDR3 sequences along with most-parsimonious VDJ recombination scenarios. In a later analysis, each TCR beta chain was defined by its CDR3 amino acid sequence together with its V-gene family, and reads lacking a unique V-gene family were excluded. A later analysis removed 550 to 650 highly shared, low-generation-probability nucleotide sequences to deal with suspected cross-contamination and a sequencing artifact. A later analysis calculated a clonal expansion index for each public chain from normalized within-repertoire ranks of inferred template counts. In a later analysis, generation probabilities were computed with a VDJ recombination model fitted to out-of-frame rearrangements, and the resulting probabilities were checked against IGoR. In a later analysis, TCR-TCR, TCR-HLA and TCR-CMV co-occurrence was scored with hypergeometric tests, and a repertoire-size bias correction was applied to TCR pairs. False discovery rates were estimated in a later analysis by permuting HLA or CMV assignments 20 times. In a later analysis, co-occurring TCRs were grouped using DBSCAN, with TCRdist sequence similarity added in when clustering inside HLA-allele-positive subsets. Co-occurrence clustering excluded repertoires with fewer than 30,000 or more than 120,000 public chains, plus five with anomalous nucleotide sharing. What TCRdb holds here is the immuneACCESS table cut down to in-frame rearrangements. Part of the clones is not present; checked against another copy, under half of the missing clones reflect an unresolved V gene, and the others are unexplained. From that table come the V and J calls and clone size; the DNA was used to work out D and trimming. The sample records about 94,000 clones, around 66% of which are singletons. The ten largest clones add up to 3.9% of the sample.

V loses 5 bases at its end and J loses 0 bases; junction bases beyond the gene matches: 2. Counted from cysteine to phenylalanine, this CDR3 has 15 amino acids. Only CDR3 DNA is held: 45 bases, read in frame from base 1. As encoded in the germline V gene, CDR1 is MNHNS while CDR2 is SASEGT. The sample comes from a study of cytomegalovirus exposure and HLA in healthy donors (TCRdb year 2017). Regarding the research as a whole: An earlier analysis of approximately 640 of the donors reported 276 Gb of sequence data and more than 90 million unique TCR beta sequences from 190 million or so T cells. Along with the roughly 710-subject first cohort, a separate validation cohort of roughly 110 different subjects was used. Every discovery cohort repertoire had been produced on one sequencing platform. An early release that covered roughly 600 HLA-typed donors contained about 300 gigabases of sequencing data and 80 million or so unique TCR sequences. To predict cytomegalovirus infection status, the study brought together high-throughput TCR immunosequencing, statistical association of individual TCRs with disease status, and machine learning. The later analysis used no new phenotypic data to find candidate immune exposures, relying instead on TCR beta sequences and their occurrence across donors. Donor age, sex, ethnicity and CMV serostatus were collected together with the repertoire data. To study patterns of TCR occurrence, a later analysis re-analyzed previously published TCR beta repertoires from just over 650 donors and added high-resolution HLA genotyping. HLA typing included class I and class II loci at four-digit resolution. In an earlier analysis of a few hundred of the donors, high-throughput TCR beta sequencing was used to judge whether each TCR beta V gene segment behaved as functional or pseudogenic. Roughly five DR-DQ haplotypes were handled as single units for association and clustering, since linkage in the cohort was strong. A later genetic analysis took genome-wide SNP genotypes for about three fifths of the roughly 700 donors and used that subset as a discovery cohort. Among some 410 genotyped donors of the cohort, an average of about 240,000 unique TCR beta nucleotide sequences was sequenced per donor, of which about 19% were non-productive. The study profiled the T cell repertoires of about 720 subjects by immunosequencing and related them to cytomegalovirus serostatus. The genetic ancestry cluster associated with self-reported Caucasian donors included 81% of the 300 to 450 genotyped donors. The study aimed to test whether signatures of past pathogen exposure could be identified by cataloging public T cell receptors. Typing coverage varied by locus: roughly 629-630 donors for A, B, C, DRB1 and DQB1; approximately 520 for DQA1; more than 600 for DPA1; under 490 for DPB1. The investigation overall reported the following: Roughly uniform sequencing depth across donors was assumed in presence/absence analyses, although this assumption may not hold. According to a later analysis, most CMV-associated TCR beta chains appeared to be HLA-restricted, and the HLA associations seemed to be driven largely by CMV exposure. A group of highly shared sequence variants was considered likely to be a technical artifact of the sequencing pipeline. Compared with the 666-donor mean, donors in an Asian-associated ancestry cluster had fewer N-insertions in productive TCRs, according to a later genetic analysis. The study listed approximately 150 TCR beta chains as associated with cytomegalovirus. Because counts were too low, seventeen rarely observed V segments, including chromosome 9 orphons, were excluded from the earlier analysis of 500 to 700 of the donors. It was suggested by the authors that the approach could potentially be generalized to other disease states and immunological phenotypes. A later analysis found that TCR association rates varied across HLA loci, with DRB1 alleles showing the most associated TCRs and HLA-C alleles the fewest. In this cohort, only TCR beta chains were sequenced, and detectable features were limited by the absence of alpha or paired-chain data. Strong co-occurrence of HLA alleles, especially DR and DQ, made assigning TCR associations to individual alleles difficult. Some IMGT-functional V segments, including TRBV6-2 and TRBV6-3, could not be distinguished by the 87-base-pair reads and were therefore excluded. According to a later analysis, parvovirus B19, influenza, CMV and Epstein-Barr virus appeared linked to several top co-occurrence clusters. In an earlier analysis of 587 of the donors, most TCR beta V segments were observed in productive rearrangements about 87% or about 30% of the time, broadly matching IMGT annotations. A further reported finding was that TCR beta sequences accurately predicted the HLA-A and HLA-B alleles for most subjects in the first cohort. For the cohort, immune exposure information was limited to CMV serostatus. A few of the identified cytomegalovirus-associated TCR beta chains were confirmed in vitro to be specific for cytomegalovirus antigens. V-gene and J-gene trimming of TCR beta chains was associated with a missense DCLRE1C variant in a later genetic analysis, and the association was replicated in an independent cohort. In a later analysis, HLA-associated TCR beta chains showed more clonal expansion and lower generation probabilities than non-associated chains that were equally common. Across donors, most TCR sequences were observed very rarely, whereas some public TCRs were present in many individuals. In a later analysis, some 18,000 TCR beta sequences were associated with specific HLA alleles at a false discovery rate of 0.05. HLA typing was unavailable for some donors at each locus, so association tests used only the typed subset. Correlated functional status among segregating V segments might reflect linkage disequilibrium, but an unknown experimental factor could not be ruled out. Cytomegalovirus status was reported to be diagnosed by the classifier with high specificity and sensitivity in both the original and validation cohorts.

Here the chain combines TRBV6-1 and TRBJ2-3; 10 central bases correspond to TRBD1. The sample consisted of PBMCs. The sequence came from a man aged 25-45 years in good health and CMV-seronegative. The CDR3 in this case is CASSRTGGSTDTQYF. The sequenced DNA: TGTGCCAGCAGTCGGACAGGGGGTAGCACAGATACGCAGTATTTT.